This T cell receptor beta chain was profiled in a study of technical replicates of blood from several donors. The CDR3 consists of 14 residues. V lost 8 bases and J 1 base, leaving 15 bases between the germline ends. CDR1 and CDR2 from the germline V gene are ENHRY and SYGVKD. Produced via immunoSEQ multiplex PCR; TCRdb's table is partial and in-frame only. This sample has 65,000 to 80,000 clones, with around 94% found just once. The chain joins TRBV10-3 to TRBJ2-7, with D perhaps matching TRBD2 (5 bases). Source material: T cells isolated from PBMCs. The clonotype originates from a human donor in good health. The CDR3 DNA reads TGTGCCATCGGCCGCCTTGAGGGATCCTACGAGCAGTACTTC. Its translation is CAIGRLEGSYEQYF.